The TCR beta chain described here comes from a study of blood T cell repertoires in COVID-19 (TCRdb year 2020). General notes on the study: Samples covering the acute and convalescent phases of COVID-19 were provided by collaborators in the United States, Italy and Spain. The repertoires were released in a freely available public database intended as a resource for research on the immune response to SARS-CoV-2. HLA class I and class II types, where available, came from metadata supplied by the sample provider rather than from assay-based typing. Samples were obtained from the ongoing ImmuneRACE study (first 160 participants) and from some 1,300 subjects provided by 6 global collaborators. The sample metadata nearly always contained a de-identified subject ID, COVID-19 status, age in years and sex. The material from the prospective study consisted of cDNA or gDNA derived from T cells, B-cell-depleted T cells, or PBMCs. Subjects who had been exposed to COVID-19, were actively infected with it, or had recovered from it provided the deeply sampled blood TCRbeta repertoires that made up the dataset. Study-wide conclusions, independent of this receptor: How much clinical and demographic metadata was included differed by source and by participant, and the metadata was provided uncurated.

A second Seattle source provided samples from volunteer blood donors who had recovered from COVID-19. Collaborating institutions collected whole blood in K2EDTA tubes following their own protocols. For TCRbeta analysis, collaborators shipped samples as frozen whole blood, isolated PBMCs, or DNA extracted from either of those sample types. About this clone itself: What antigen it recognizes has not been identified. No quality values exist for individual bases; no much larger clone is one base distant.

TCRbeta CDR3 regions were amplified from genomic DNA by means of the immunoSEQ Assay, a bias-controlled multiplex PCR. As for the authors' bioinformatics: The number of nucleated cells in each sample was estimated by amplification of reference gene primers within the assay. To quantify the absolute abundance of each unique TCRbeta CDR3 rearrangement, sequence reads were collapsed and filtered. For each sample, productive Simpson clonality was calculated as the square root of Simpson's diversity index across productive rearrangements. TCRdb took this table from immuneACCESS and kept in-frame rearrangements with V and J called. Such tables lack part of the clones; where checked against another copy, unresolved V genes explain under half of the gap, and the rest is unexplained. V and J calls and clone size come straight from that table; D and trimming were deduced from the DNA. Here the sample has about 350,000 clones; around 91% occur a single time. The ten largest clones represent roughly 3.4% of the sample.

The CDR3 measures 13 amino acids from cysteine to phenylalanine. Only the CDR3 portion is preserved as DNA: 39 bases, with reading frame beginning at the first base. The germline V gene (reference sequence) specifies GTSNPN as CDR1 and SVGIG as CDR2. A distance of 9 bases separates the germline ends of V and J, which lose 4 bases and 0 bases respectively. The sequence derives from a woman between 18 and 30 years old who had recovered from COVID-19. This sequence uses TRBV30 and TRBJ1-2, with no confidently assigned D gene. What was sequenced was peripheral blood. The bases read TGTGCCTGGAAACCAGATTCTAACTATGGCTACACCTTC. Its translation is CAWKPDSNYGYTF. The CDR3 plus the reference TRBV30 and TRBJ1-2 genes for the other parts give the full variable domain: SQTIHQWPATLVQPVGSPLSLECTVEGTSNPNLYWYRQAAGRGLQLLFYSVGIGQISSEVPQNLSASRPQDRQFILSSKKLLLSDSGFYLCAWKPDSNYGYTFGSGTRLTVV.